These T cell receptor beta chains were read from a single sample in a study of T-cell memory formation after mild COVID-19. Each CDR3 protein is one row after TCRdb ran MiXCR on the 5' RACE reads. The sample has roughly 510,000 distinct CDR3 sequences, 17% seen once. Material for sequencing was PBMCs or a T cell subset sorted from them (not recorded which). These receptor sequences come from an adult woman who had mild COVID-19 (a few samples of this study predate the infection). Cell type and time point are not known. Each CDR3 is given with its conserved first and last residue. Each record gives: clone size, V gene, D gene, J gene, CDR3 protein, CDR3 DNA. The D gene is left open where the match is weak. A clone size is listed for some rows: how often the clone was seen (once, few, many), or a class if it is expanded.

few	TRBV24-1	-	TRBJ2-5	CATSERLEETQYF	TGTGCCACCAGTGAGCGGCTGGAAGAGACCCAGTACTTC
few	TRBV7-9	-	TRBJ2-3	CASSLGPSPHGTQYF	TGTGCCAGCAGCTTAGGCCCTAGCCCGCACGGTACGCAGTATTTT
-	TRBV28	-	TRBJ2-5	CASSLEGTVETQYF	TGTGCCAGCAGTTTGGAGGGGACGGTAGAGACCCAGTACTTC
-	TRBV19	-	TRBJ2-3	CASSMGAFRTDTQYF	TGTGCCAGTAGTATGGGAGCGTTCCGCACAGATACGCAGTATTTT
-	TRBV7-3	TRBD1	TRBJ2-5	CASSLTGTGMETQYF	TGTGCCAGCAGCCTAACCGGGACAGGGATGGAGACCCAGTACTTC
few	TRBV20-1	-	TRBJ1-2	CSARTGTNYGYTF	TGCAGTGCTAGGACAGGAACTAACTATGGCTACACCTTC
-	TRBV7-9	-	TRBJ2-1	CASARVLLVFF	TGTGCCAGCGCCCGGGTACTGCTGGTGTTCTTC
few	TRBV20-1	TRBD2	TRBJ2-5	CSAFSGSGRGFKQETQYF	TGCAGTGCTTTTAGCGGGAGCGGTAGAGGGTTCAAGCAAGAGACCCAGTACTTC
many	TRBV12-3/TRBV12-4	-	TRBJ2-7	CASSLGFAPYEQYF	TGTGCCAGCAGTTTAGGGTTCGCCCCCTACGAGCAGTACTTC
few	TRBV7-3	TRBD1	TRBJ2-3	CASSPDRTSTDTQYF	TGTGCCAGCAGCCCGGACAGGACCAGCACAGATACGCAGTATTTT
-	TRBV4-1	-	TRBJ1-2	CASSQYSEGPGGYTF	TGCGCCAGCAGCCAGTACTCCGAGGGCCCCGGGGGCTACACCTTC
few	TRBV15	TRBD1	TRBJ1-5	CATSREFGTGARQPQHF	TGTGCCACCAGCAGAGAATTCGGGACAGGGGCCCGTCAGCCCCAGCATTTT
few	TRBV30	TRBD1	TRBJ1-5	CAWSVQGISNQPQHF	TGTGCCTGGAGTGTACAGGGGATAAGCAATCAGCCCCAGCATTTT
few	TRBV6-1	-	TRBJ2-7	CASCRGSYEQYF	TGTGCCAGCTGTAGGGGCTCCTACGAGCAGTACTTC
few	TRBV5-1	-	TRBJ2-3	CASSLAGDQQYF	TGCGCCAGCAGCTTGGCGGGGGACCAGCAGTATTTT
few	TRBV6-6	-	TRBJ1-3	CASRSSYSGSGNTIYF	TGTGCCAGCAGGTCATCATACTCAGGGTCCGGAAACACCATATATTTT
few	TRBV7-8	-	TRBJ1-1	CASSLVMQEAFF	TGTGCCAGCAGCTTAGTCATGCAGGAAGCTTTCTTT
-	TRBV15	-	TRBJ1-1	CATSRARGDTEAFF	TGTGCCACCAGCAGAGCAAGGGGGGACACTGAAGCTTTCTTT
many	TRBV5-1	-	TRBJ2-5	CASSLGGPQETQYF	TGTGCCAGCAGCTTGGGGGGACCCCAAGAGACCCAGTACTTC
few	TRBV5-6	-	TRBJ2-3	CASSLAWARFSTDTQYF	TGTGCCAGCAGCTTGGCTTGGGCGAGATTTAGCACAGATACGCAGTATTTT
few	TRBV12-3/TRBV12-4	-	TRBJ2-5	CASTPHGVGATQYF	TGTGCCAGCACCCCCCATGGGGTAGGAGCGACCCAGTACTTC
few	TRBV7-9	TRBD1	TRBJ1-4	CATEGAVNEKLFF	TGTGCCACCGAGGGGGCCGTCAATGAAAAACTGTTTTTT
-	TRBV7-2	-	TRBJ2-3	CASIGHSVADTQYF	TGTGCCAGCATCGGTCACTCTGTTGCAGATACGCAGTATTTT